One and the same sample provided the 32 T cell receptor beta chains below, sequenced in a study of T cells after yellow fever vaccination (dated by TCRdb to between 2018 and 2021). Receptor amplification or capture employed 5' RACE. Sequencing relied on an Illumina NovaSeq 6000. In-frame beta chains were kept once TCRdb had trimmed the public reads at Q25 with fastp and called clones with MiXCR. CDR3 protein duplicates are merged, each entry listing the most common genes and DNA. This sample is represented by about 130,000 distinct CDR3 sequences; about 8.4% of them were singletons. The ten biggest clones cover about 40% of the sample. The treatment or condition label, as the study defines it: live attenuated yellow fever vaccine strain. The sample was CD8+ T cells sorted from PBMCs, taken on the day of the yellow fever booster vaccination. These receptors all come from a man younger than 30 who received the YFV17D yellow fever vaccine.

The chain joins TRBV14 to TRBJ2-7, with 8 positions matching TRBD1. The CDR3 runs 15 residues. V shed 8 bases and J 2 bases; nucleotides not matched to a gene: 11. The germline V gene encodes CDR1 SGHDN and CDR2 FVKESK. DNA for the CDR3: TGTGCCAGCCGTAGATCCGGGACAGGAGCCTACGAGCAGTACTTC. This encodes CASRRSGTGAYEQYF.

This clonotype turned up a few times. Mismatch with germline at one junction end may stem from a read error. CDR3 sequence reads: CASSSELLAGRWF. The DNA of the CDR3 is TGTGCCAGCAGTTCCGAACTCCTTGCGGGTAGGTGGTTC. J is TRBJ2-7 and V is TRBV27; a weak D match, TRBD2 (5 bases). Germline loops: CDR1 MNHEY, CDR2 SMNVEV (reference sequence). CDR3 size: 13 residues.

Here the CDR3 DNA reads TGTGCCAGTAGTATGGACGGGGAGGCCTACGAGCAGTACTTC. Translation: CASSMDGEAYEQYF. The rearrangement joins TRBV19 to TRBJ2-7; TRBD2 is a possible D gene (6 bases). V was trimmed by 3 bases and J by 2 bases, leaving 11 bases between them. The CDR3 consists of 14 residues. Germline V lookup: CDR1 LNHDA, CDR2 SQIVND (reference sequence). The variable domain in full, with the rest retrieved from reference TRBV19 and TRBJ2-7, is DGGITQSPKYLFRKEGQNVTLSCEQNLNHDAMYWYRQDPGQGLRLIYYSQIVNDFQKGDIAEGYSVSREKKESFPLTVTSAQKNPTAFYLCASSMDGEAYEQYFGPGTRLTVT.

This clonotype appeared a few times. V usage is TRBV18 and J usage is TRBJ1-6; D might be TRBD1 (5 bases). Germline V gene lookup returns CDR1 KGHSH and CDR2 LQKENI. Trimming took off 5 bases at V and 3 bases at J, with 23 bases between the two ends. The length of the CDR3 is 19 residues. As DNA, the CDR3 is TGTGCCAGCTCAACTGAGCCGGGACGGCTCCCCTTCTATAATTCACCCCTCCACTTT. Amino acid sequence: CASSTEPGRLPFYNSPLHF.

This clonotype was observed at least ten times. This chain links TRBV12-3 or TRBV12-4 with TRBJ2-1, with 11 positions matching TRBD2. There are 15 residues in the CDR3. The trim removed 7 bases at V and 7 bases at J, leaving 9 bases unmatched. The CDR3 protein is CASTPLAGASNEQFF. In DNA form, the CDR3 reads TGTGCCAGCACCCCACTAGCGGGGGCCAGTAATGAGCAGTTCTTC.

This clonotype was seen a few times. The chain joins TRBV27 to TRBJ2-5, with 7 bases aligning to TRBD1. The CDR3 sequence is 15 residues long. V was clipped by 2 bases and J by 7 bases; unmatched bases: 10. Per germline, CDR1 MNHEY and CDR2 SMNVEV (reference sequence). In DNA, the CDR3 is TGTGCCAGCAGTTTACGACAGGGCCCACGAGCGACCCAGTACTTC. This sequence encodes CASSLRQGPRATQYF.

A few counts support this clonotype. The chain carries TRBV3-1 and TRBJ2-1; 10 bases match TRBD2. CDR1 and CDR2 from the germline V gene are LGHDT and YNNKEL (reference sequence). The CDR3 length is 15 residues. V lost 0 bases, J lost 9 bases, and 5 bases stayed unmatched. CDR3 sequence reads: CASSQDRSGGAEQFF. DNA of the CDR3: TGTGCCAGCAGCCAAGATAGGAGCGGGGGGGCTGAGCAGTTCTTC.

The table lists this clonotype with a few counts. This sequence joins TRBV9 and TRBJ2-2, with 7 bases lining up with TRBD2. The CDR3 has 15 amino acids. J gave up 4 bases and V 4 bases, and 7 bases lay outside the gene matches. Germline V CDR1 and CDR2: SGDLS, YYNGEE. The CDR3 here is CASSPGGGGTGELFF. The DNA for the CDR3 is TGTGCCAGCAGCCCGGGCGGGGGTGGCACCGGGGAGCTGTTTTTT. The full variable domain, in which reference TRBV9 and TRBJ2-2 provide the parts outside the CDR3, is DSGVTQTPKHLITATGQRVTLRCSPRSGDLSVYWYQQSLDQGLQFLIQYYNGEERAKGNILERFSAQQFPDLHSELNLSSLELGDSALYFCASSPGGGGTGELFFGEGSRLTVL.

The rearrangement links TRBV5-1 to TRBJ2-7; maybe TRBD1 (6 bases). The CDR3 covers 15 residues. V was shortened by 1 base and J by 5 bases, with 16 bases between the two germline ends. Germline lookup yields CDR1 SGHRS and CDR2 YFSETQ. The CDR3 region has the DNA TGCGCCAGCAGCTTGAGGTCAGGGGATTTCGACGAGCAGTACTTC. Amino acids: CASSLRSGDFDEQYF. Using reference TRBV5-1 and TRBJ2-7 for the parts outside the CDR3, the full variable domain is KAGVTQTPRYLIKTRGQQVTLSCSPISGHRSVSWYQQTPGQGLQFLFEYFSETQRNKGNFPGRFSGRQFSNSRSEMNVSTLELGDSALYLCASSLRSGDFDEQYFGPGTRLTVT.

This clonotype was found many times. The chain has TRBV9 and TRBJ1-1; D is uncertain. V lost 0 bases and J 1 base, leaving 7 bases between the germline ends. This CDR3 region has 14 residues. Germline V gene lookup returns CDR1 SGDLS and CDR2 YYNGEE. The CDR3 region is CASSVGSGNTEAFF. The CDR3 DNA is TGTGCCAGCAGCGTAGGCTCGGGGAACACTGAAGCTTTCTTT. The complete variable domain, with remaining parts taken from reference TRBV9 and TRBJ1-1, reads DSGVTQTPKHLITATGQRVTLRCSPRSGDLSVYWYQQSLDQGLQFLIQYYNGEERAKGNILERFSAQQFPDLHSELNLSSLELGDSALYFCASSVGSGNTEAFFGQGTRLTVV.

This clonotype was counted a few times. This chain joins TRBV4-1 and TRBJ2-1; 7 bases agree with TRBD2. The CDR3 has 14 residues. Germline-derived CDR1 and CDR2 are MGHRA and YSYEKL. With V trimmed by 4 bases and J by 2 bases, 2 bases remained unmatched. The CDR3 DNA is TGCGCCAGCAGCCGGGACTACGCCTACAATGAGCAGTTCTTC. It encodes CASSRDYAYNEQFF.

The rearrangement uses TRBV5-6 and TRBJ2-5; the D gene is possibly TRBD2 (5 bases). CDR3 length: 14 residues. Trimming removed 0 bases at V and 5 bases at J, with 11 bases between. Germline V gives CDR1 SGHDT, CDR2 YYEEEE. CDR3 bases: TGTGCCAGCAGCTTGGGAGGGTTAGCCGAGACCCAGTACTTC. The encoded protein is CASSLGGLAETQYF.

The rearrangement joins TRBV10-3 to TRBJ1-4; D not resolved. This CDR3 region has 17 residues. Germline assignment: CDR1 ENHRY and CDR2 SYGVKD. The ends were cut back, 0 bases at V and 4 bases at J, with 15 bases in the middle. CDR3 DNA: TGTGCCATCAGTGAGTCGATTATTTCGGGAAATAATGAAAAACTGTTTTTT. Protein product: CAISESIISGNNEKLFF.

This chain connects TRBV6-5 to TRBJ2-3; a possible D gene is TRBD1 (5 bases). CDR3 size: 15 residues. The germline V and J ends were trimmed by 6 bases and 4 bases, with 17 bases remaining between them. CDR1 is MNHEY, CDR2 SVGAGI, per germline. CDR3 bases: TGTGCCAGCAGCCAGAACGTAGGGGCCCCAGATACGCAGTATTTT. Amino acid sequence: CASSQNVGAPDTQYF.

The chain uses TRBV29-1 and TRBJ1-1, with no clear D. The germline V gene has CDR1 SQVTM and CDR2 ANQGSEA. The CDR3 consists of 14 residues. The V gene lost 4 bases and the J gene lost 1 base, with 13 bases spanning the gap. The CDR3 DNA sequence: TGCAGCGTTGCCGGGATTCGGGGGAACACTGAAGCTTTCTTT. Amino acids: CSVAGIRGNTEAFF.

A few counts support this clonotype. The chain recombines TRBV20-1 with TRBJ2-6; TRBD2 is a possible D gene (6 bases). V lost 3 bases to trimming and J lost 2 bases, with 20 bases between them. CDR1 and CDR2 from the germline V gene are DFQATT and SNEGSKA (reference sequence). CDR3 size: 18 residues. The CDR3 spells CSARNPGLAGTGANVLTF. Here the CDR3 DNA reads TGCAGTGCTAGGAATCCGGGTCTCGCGGGGACTGGGGCCAACGTCCTGACTTTC.

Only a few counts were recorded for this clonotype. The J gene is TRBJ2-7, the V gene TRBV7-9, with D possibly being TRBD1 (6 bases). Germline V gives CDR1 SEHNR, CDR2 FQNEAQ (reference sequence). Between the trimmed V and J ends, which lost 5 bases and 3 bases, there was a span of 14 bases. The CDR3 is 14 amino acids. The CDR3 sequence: CASSTGTDHYEQYV. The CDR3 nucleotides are TGTGCCAGCAGCACAGGGACGGACCACTACGAGCAGTACGTC.

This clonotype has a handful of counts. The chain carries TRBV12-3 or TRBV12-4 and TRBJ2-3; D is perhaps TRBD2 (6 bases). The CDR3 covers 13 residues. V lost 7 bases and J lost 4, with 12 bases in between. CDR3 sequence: CASKTSKADTQYF. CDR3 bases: TGTGCCAGCAAAACTAGCAAGGCAGATACGCAGTATTTT.

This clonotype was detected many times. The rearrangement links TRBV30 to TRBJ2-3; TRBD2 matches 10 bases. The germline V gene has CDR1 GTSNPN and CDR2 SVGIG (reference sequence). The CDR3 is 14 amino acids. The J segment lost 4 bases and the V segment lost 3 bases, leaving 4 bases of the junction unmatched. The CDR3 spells CAWRAGGDADTQYF. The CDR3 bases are TGTGCCTGGAGAGCGGGGGGGGATGCAGATACGCAGTATTTT.

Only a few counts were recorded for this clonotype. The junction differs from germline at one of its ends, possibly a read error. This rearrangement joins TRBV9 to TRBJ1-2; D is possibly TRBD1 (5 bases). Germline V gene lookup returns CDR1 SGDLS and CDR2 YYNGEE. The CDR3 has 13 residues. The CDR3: CASRGLTDYGYTF. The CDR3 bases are TGTGCCAGCAGGGGACTGACAGACTACGGCTACACCTTC.

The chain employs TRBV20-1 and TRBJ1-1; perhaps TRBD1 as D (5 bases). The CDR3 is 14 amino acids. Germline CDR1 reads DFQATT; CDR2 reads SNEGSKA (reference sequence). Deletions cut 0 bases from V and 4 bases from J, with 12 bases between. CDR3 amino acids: CSARDLKRGTEAFF. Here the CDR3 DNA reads TGCAGTGCTAGAGATCTGAAGAGGGGCACTGAAGCTTTCTTT.

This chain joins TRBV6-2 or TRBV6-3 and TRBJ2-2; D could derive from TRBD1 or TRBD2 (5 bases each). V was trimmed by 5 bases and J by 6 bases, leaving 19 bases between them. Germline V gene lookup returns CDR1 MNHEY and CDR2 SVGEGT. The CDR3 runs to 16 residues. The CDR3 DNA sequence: TGTGCCAGCAGTGACCGGGACCGCGGCCGATCCGGGGAGCTGTTTTTT. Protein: CASSDRDRGRSGELFF.

In DNA, the CDR3 is TGTGCCAGCAGCGGCGACCTAGCGCGCGAGCAGTTCTTC. Residues: CASSGDLAREQFF. The rearrangement links TRBV9 to TRBJ2-1; a possible D gene is TRBD2 (6 bases). Germline CDR1 is SGDLS and CDR2 is YYNGEE. The CDR3 loop spans 13 amino acids. V lost 3 bases and J 10 bases, leaving 14 bases between the germline ends.

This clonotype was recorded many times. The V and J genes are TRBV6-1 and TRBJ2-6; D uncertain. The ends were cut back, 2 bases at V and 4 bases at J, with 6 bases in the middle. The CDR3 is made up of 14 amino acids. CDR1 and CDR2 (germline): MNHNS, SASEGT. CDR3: CASSELRGANVLTF. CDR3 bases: TGTGCCAGCAGTGAATTACGGGGGGCCAACGTCCTGACTTTC.

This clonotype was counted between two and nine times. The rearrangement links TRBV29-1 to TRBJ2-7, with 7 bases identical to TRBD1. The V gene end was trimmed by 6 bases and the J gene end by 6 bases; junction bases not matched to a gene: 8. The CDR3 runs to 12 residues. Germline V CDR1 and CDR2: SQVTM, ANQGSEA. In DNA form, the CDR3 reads TGCAGCGTGAGACAGGGTCCGGGCGAGCAGTACGTC. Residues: CSVRQGPGEQYV.

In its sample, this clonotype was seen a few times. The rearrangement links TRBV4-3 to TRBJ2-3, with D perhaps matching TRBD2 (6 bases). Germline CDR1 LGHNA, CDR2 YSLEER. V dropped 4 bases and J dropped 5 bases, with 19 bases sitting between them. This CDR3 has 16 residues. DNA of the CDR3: TGCGCCAGCAGCCCCGAGAGCGCGGAGGGAAAAGATACGCAGTATTTT. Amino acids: CASSPESAEGKDTQYF.

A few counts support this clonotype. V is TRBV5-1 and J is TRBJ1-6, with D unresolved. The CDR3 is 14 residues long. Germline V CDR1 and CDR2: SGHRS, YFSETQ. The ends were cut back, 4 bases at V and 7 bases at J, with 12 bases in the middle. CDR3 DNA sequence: TGCGCCAGCAGCCCGTTTCTGGGGAATTCACCCCTCCACTTT. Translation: CASSPFLGNSPLHF. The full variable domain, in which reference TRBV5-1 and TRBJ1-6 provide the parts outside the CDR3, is KAGVTQTPRYLIKTRGQQVTLSCSPISGHRSVSWYQQTPGQGLQFLFEYFSETQRNKGNFPGRFSGRQFSNSRSEMNVSTLELGDSALYLCASSPFLGNSPLHFGNGTRLTVT.

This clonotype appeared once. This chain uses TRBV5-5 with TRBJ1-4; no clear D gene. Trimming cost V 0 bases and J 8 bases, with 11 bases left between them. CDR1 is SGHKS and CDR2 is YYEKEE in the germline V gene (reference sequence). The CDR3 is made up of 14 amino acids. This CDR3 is CASSLVAAREKLFF. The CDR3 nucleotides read TGTGCCAGCAGCTTGGTGGCAGCGCGGGAAAAACTGTTTTTT.

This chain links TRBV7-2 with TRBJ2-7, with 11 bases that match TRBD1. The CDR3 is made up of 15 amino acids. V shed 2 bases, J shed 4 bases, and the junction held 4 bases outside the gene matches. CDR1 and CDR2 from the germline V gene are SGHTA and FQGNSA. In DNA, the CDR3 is TGTGCCAGCAGCTTATCGGACAGGGGGCTTTACGAGCAGTACGTC. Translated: CASSLSDRGLYEQYV.

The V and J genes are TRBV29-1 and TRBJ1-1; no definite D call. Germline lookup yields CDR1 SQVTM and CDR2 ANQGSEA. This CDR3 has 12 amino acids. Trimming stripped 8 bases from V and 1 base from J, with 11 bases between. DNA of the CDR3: TGCAGCTACTGCGAGGGGAACACTGAAGCTTTCTTT. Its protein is CSYCEGNTEAFF.

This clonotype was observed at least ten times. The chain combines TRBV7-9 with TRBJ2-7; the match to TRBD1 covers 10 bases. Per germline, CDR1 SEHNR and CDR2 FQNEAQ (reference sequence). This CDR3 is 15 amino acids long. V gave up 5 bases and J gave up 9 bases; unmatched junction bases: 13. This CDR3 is CASSAAGQGPIGQYF. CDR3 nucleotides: TGTGCCAGCAGCGCGGCGGGACAGGGGCCCATAGGGCAGTACTTC.

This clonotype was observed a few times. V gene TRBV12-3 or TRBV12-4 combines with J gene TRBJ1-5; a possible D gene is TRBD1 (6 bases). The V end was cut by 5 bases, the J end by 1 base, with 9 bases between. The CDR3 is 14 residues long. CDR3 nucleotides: TGTGCCAGCAGTGCGGGACAAAGCAATCAGCCCCAGCATTTT. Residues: CASSAGQSNQPQHF.